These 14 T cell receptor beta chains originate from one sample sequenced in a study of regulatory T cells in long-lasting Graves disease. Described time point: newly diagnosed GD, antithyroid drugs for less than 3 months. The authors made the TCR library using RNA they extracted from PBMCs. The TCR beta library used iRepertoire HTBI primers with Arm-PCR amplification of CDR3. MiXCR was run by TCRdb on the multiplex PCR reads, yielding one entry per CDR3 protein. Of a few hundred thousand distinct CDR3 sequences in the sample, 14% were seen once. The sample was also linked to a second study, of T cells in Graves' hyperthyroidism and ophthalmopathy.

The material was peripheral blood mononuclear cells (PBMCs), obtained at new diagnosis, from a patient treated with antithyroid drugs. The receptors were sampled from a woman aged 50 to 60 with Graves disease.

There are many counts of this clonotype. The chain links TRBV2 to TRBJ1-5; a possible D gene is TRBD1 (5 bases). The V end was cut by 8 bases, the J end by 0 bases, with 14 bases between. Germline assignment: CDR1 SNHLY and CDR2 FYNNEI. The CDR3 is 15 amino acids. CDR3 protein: CASGGKAYSNQPQHF. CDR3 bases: TGTGCCAGCGGGGGAAAAGCTTATAGCAATCAGCCCCAGCATTTT.

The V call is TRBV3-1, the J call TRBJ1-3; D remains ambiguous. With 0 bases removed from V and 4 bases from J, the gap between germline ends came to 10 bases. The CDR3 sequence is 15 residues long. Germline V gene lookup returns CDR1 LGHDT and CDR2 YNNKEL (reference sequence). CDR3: CASSQDSARGNTIYF. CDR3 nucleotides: TGTGCCAGCAGCCAAGATTCGGCAAGAGGAAACACCATATATTTT.

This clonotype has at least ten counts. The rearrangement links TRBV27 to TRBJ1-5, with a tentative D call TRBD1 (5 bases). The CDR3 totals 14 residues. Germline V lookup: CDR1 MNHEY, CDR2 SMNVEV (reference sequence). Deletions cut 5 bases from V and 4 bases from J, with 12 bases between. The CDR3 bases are TGTGCCAGCAGTCCCAGGGTGTGGAATCAGCCCCAGCATTTT. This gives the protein CASSPRVWNQPQHF.

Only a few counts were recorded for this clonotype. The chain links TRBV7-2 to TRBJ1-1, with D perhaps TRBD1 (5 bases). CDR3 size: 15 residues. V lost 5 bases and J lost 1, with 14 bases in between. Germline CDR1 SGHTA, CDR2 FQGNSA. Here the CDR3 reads CASSPKTGTNTEAFF. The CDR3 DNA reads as TGTGCCAGCAGCCCGAAGACCGGGACGAACACTGAAGCTTTCTTT.

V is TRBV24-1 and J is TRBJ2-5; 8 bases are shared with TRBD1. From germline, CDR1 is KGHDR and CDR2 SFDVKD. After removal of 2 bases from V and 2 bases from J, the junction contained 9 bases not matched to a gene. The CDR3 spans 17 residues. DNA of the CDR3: TGTGCCACCAGTGATTCAGACCGGGACAGGACACAAGAGACCCAGTACTTC. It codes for CATSDSDRDRTQETQYF.

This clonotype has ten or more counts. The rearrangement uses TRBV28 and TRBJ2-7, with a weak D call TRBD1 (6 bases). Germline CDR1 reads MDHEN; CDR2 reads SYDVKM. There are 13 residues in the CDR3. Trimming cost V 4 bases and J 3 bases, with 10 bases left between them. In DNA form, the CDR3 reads TGTGCCAGCAGTTGGGGACAAATCTACGAGCAGTACTTC. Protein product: CASSWGQIYEQYF.

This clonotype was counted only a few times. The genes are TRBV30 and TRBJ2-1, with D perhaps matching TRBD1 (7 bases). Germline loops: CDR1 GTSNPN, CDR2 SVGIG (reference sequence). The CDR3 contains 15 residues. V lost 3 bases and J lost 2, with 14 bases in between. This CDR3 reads CAWRTDREAYNEQFF. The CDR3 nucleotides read TGTGCCTGGAGAACAGACAGGGAGGCCTACAATGAGCAGTTCTTC.

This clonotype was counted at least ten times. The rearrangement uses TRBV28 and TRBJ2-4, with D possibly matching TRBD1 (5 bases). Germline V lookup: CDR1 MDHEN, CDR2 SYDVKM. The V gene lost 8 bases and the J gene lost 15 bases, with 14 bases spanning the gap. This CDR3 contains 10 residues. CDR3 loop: CASDRPFRYF. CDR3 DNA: TGTGCCAGCGACAGACCCTTTCGGTACTTC.

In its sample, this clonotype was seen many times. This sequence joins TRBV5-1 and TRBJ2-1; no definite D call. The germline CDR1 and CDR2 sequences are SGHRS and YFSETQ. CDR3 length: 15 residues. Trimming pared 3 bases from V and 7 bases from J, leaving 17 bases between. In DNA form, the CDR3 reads TGCGCCAGCAGCTCCACAGTGGGGTTTACAAATGAGCAGTTCTTC. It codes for CASSSTVGFTNEQFF. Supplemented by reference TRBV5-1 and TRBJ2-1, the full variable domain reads KAGVTQTPRYLIKTRGQQVTLSCSPISGHRSVSWYQQTPGQGLQFLFEYFSETQRNKGNFPGRFSGRQFSNSRSEMNVSTLELGDSALYLCASSSTVGFTNEQFFGPGTRLTVL.

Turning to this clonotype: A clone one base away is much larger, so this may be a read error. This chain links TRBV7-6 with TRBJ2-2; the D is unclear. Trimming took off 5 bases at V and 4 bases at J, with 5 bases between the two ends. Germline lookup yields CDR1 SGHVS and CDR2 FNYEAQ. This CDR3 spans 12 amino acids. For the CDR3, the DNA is TGTGCCAGCAGCCGGACCACCGGGGAGCTGTTTTTT. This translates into CASSRTTGELFF.

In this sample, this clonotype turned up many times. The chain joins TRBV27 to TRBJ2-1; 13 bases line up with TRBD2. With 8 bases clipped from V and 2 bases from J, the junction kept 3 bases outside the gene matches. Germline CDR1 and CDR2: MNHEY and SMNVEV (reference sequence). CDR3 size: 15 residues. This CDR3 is CASVGTSGTYNEQFF. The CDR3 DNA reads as TGTGCCAGCGTAGGGACTAGCGGGACCTACAATGAGCAGTTCTTC.

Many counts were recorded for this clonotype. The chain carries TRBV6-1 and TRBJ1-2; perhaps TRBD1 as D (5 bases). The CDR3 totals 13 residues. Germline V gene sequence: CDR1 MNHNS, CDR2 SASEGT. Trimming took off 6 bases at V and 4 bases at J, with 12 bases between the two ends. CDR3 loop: CASRVGARYGYTF. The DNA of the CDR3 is TGTGCCAGCAGGGTAGGGGCACGCTATGGCTACACCTTC.

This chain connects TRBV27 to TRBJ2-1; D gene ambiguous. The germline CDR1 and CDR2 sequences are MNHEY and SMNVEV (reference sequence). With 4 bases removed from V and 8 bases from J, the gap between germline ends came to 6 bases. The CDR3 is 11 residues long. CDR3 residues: CASSSFDEQFF. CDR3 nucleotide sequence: TGTGCCAGCAGTTCCTTCGATGAGCAGTTCTTC.

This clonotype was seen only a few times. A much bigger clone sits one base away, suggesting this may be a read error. This chain's CDR3 is CASILNDHRFRAPKKQFF. The CDR3 nucleotides read TGTGCCAGCATCCTGAATGACCACCGATTTAGGGCCCCCAAGAAGCAGTTCTTC. This chain joins TRBV6-1 and TRBJ1-2; D uncertain. The J call may be wrong; the DNA end is better matched by TRBJ2-1. Germline V gene sequence: CDR1 MNHNS, CDR2 SASEGT. This CDR3 contains 18 residues.